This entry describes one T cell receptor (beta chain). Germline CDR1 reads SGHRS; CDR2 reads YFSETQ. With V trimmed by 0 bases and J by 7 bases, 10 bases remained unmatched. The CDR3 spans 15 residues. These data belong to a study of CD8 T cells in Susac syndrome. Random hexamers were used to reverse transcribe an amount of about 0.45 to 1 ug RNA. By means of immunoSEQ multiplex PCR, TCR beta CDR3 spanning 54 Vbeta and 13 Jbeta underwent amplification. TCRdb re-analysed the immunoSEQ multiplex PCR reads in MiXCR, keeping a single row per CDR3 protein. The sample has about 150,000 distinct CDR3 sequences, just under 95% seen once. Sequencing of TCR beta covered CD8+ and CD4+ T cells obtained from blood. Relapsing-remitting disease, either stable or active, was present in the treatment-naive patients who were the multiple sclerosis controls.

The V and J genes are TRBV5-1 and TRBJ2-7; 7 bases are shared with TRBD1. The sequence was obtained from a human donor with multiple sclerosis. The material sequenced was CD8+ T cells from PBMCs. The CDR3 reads CASSLGDSSYEEQYF. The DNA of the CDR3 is TGCGCCAGCAGCTTGGGGGACAGCTCCTACGAGGAGCAGTACTTC.